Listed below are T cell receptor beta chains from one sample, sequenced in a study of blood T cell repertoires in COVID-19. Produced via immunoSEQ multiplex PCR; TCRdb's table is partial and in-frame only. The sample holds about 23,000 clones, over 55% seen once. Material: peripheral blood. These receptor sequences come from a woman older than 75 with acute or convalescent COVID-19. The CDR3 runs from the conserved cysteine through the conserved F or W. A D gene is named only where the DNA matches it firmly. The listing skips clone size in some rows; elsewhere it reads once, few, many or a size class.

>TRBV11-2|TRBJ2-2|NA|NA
TGTGCCAGCAGCTTACAGGGGTCCCTGACCGGGGAGCTGTTTTTT
CASSLQGSLTGELFF
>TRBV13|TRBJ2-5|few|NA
TGTGCCAGCAGCTTTCCCTCGACTGGAGAGACCCAGTACTTC
CASSFPSTGETQYF
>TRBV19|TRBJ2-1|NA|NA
TGTGCCAGTAGTACCCTACAGGGGAGGAATGAGCAGTTCTTC
CASSTLQGRNEQFF
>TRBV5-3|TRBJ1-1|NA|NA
TGTGCCAGAAGAGGTCTGGGTAGGGGCGGTAGGAACACTGAAGCTTTCTTT
CARRGLGRGGRNTEAFF
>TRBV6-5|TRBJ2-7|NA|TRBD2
TGTGCCAGCAGTTTTGTGAGCGGGATGAGGGAGCAGTACTTC
CASSFVSGMREQYF
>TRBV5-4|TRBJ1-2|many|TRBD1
TGTGCCAGCAGCTTGGTGGACAGGACTAATGGCTACACCTTC
CASSLVDRTNGYTF
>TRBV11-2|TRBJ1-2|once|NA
TGTGCCAGCAGCTTAGATCGGGAGGCTGGTGGCTACACCTTC
CASSLDREAGGYTF
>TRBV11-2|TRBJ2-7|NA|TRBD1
TGTGCCAGCAGCTTGCGGACAGGAGCCGGCGAGCAGTACTTC
CASSLRTGAGEQYF
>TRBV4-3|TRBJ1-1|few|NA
TGCGCCAGCAGCTCTCAGGGTTCTAACACTGAAGCTTTCTTT
CASSSQGSNTEAFF
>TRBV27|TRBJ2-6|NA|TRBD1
TGTGCCGCGGGACAGGCCTACTCTGGGGCCAACGTCCTGACTTTC
CAAGQAYSGANVLTF
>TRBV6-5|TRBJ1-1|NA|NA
TGTGCCAGCAGTTACTCGCAGACTGAAGCTTTCTTT
CASSYSQTEAFF
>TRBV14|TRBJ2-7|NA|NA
TGTGCCAGCAGCCAAGCGGGAAGTTCCTACGAGCAGTACTTC
CASSQAGSSYEQYF
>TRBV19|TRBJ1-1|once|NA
TGTGCCAGTAGGCGGGTCGGAGGGGTACGGAACACTGAAGCTTTCTTT
CASRRVGGVRNTEAFF
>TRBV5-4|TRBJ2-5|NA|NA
TGTGCCAGCAGCCCGCCCCCGCAGGGAGGTGGGGAGACCCAGTACTTC
CASSPPPQGGGETQYF
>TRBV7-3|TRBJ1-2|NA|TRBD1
TGTGCCAGCAGCGCTACCGGGACAGGCTATGGCTACACCTTC
CASSATGTGYGYTF
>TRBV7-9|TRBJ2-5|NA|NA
TGTGCCAGCAGTCAAAGCGGGCACCAAGAGACCCAGTACTTC
CASSQSGHQETQYF
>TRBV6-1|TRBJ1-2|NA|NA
TGTGCCAGCAGTGAACGAGGGTTGTACGATGGCTACACCTTC
CASSERGLYDGYTF
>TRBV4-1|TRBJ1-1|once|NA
TGCGCCAGCAGCCAAGACCCAGACTGGAACACTGAAGCTTTCTTT
CASSQDPDWNTEAFF
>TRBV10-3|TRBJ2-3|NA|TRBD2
TGTGCCATCAGTGAGTCGAGCCGACTAGCGTTGGGAAATACGCAGTATTTT
CAISESSRLALGNTQYF
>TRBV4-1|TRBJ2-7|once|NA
TGCGCCAGCAGCCAAGATTCTGTCCGCAGGCAGATTCAGTACTTC
CASSQDSVRRQIQYF
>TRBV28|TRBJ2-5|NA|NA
TGTGCCAGCAATTCGGGAACCCAAGAGACCCAGTACTTC
CASNSGTQETQYF
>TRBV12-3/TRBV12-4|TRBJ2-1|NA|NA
TGTGCCAGCAGCACCTCGGTGGATGAGCAGTTCTTC
CASSTSVDEQFF
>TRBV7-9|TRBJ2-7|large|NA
TGTGCCAGCAGCTCCTCCGATTTAGGGGGTCCCTACGAGCAGTACTTC
CASSSSDLGGPYEQYF
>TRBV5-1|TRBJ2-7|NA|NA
TGCGCCAGCAGCTTGGCCTTGGCGGGACGGGGCGAGCAGTACTTC
CASSLALAGRGEQYF
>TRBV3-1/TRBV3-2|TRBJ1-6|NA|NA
TGTGCCAGCAGCCAACTCAGGGCTTTTAATTCACCCCTCCACTTT
CASSQLRAFNSPLHF
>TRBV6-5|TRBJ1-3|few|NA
TGTGCCAGCAGGCGAGACTGGCGGAGAAACACCATATATTTT
CASRRDWRRNTIYF
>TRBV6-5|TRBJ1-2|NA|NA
TGTGCCAGCGCGGAAAACACGGGGTACTATGGCTACACCTTC
CASAENTGYYGYTF
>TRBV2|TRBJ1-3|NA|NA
TGTGCCAGCAGTGAGACCCGGAGCTCTGGAAACACCATATATTTT
CASSETRSSGNTIYF
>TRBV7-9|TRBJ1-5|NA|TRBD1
TGTGCCAGCAGAGGGACAGGCGGCAATCAGCCCCAGCATTTT
CASRGTGGNQPQHF
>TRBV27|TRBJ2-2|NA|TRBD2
TGTGCCAGCAGTCTAGCGGGGGGCCAGAACACCGGGGAGCTGTTTTTT
CASSLAGGQNTGELFF
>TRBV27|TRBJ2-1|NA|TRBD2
TGTGCCAGCAGTCCAGCGGGAGGCTCCTACAATGAGCAGTTCTTC
CASSPAGGSYNEQFF
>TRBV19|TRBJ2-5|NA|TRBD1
TGTGCCAGTAATAACAGGGGAGAGACCCAGTACTTC
CASNNRGETQYF
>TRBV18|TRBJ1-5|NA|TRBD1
TGTGCCAGCTCACCGCAGGGGGATCAGCCCCAGCATTTT
CASSPQGDQPQHF
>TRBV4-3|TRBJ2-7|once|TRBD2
TGCGCCAGCAGCCAAGATTCGACTAGCGGGAGCCACGAGCAGTACTTC
CASSQDSTSGSHEQYF
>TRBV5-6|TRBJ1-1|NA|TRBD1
TGTGCCAGCAGCTTGCAGGGGGCTGAAGCTTTCTTT
CASSLQGAEAFF
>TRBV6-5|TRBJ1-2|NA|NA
TGTGCCAGCACCTTCGGCGGAGACTATGGCTACACCTTC
CASTFGGDYGYTF
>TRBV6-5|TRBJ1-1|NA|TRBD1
TGTGCCAGCTGGGGGTACAGGGGAACTGAAGCTTTCTTT
CASWGYRGTEAFF
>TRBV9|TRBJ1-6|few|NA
TGTGCCAGCAGCGGAAGGGACTTGAGCTCCTATAATTCACCCCTCCACTTT
CASSGRDLSSYNSPLHF
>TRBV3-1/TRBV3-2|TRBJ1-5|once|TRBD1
TGTGCCAGCAGCCAGGGACAGGGGCTGAAGCCCCAGCATTTT
CASSQGQGLKPQHF
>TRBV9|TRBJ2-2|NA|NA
TGTGCCAGCAGCGTAGCACAGTACACCGGGGAGCTGTTTTTT
CASSVAQYTGELFF
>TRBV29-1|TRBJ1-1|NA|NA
TGCAGCGTCCCCGGGACACCGTACACTGAAGCTTTCTTT
CSVPGTPYTEAFF
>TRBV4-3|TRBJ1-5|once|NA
TGCGCCAGCAGCCAAGGGTTACAGGGAAGTCAGCCCCAGCATTTT
CASSQGLQGSQPQHF
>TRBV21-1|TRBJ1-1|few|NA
TGTGCCAGCAGGCCCCAGATACAGAACACTGAAGCTTTCTTT
CASRPQIQNTEAFF
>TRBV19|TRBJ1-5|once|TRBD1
TGTGCCAGTAGTATAAGAGGACAGGGGGGCAATCAGCCCCAGCATTTT
CASSIRGQGGNQPQHF
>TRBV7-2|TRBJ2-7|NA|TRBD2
TGTGCCAGCAGCTCGACTAGCGGGAGGGGTATCTCCTACGAGCAGTACTTC
CASSSTSGRGISYEQYF
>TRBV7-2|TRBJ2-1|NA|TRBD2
TGTGCCAGCAGCTTTAGCGGGAATGAGCAGTTCTTC
CASSFSGNEQFF
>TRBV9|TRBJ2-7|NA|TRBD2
TGTGCCAGCAGCGTTGGACTAGCGGGGGTATCCTACGAGCAGTACTTC
CASSVGLAGVSYEQYF
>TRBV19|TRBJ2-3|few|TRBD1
TGTGCCAGTAGTATATCGGGACAGGGGCTCTCCGATACGCAGTATTTT
CASSISGQGLSDTQYF
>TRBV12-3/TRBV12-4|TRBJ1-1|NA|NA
TGTGCCAGCAGCTCTATGGAAGCTTTCTTT
CASSSMEAFF
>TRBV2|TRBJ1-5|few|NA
TGTGCCAGCAGCGGGGTGGGTCGTGAAGATCAGCCCCAGCATTTT
CASSGVGREDQPQHF
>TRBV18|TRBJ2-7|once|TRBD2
TGTGCCAGCTCACCGACTAGCGGGAGCGTTGGGTCCTACGAGCAGTACTTC
CASSPTSGSVGSYEQYF